A selection of T cell receptor beta chains follows, all from one sample in a study of identical twins. TCRdb analysed the 5' RACE reads with MiXCR anew, one entry per CDR3 protein. The table has about 240,000 distinct CDR3 sequences, about 11% seen once. The source material was memory T cells sorted from blood. The receptors were gathered from a man in his fifties or sixties in good health. CDR3s include the opening cysteine and the closing phenylalanine or tryptophan. The order of the fields is J gene, clone size, D gene, V gene, CDR3 DNA, CDR3 protein. The D gene is left open where the match is weak. Not all rows give a size; the values are once, few, many and, for expanded clones, a class.

TRBJ1-2 | few | . | TRBV6-2/TRBV6-3 | TGTGCCAGCAGTTACGCGAGATCCGTGGTCTATGGCTACACCTTC | CASSYARSVVYGYTF
TRBJ2-7 | few | . | TRBV7-2 | TGTGCCAGCAGCCCCCCGGGACAAACCTACGAGCAGTACTTC | CASSPPGQTYEQYF
TRBJ1-4 | . | . | TRBV29-1 | TGCAGCGGTGGGGGGACTAATGAAAAACTGTTTTTT | CSGGGTNEKLFF
TRBJ2-3 | . | TRBD2 | TRBV3-1 | TGTGCCAGCAGCCACCCGACTAGCGCCTACACAGATACGCAGTATTTT | CASSHPTSAYTDTQYF
TRBJ2-3 | . | . | TRBV9 | TGTGCCAGCAGCGTCGCTAGCTCAAGCCCAGATACGCAGTATTTT | CASSVASSSPDTQYF
TRBJ2-5 | many | . | TRBV12-3/TRBV12-4 | TGTGCCAGCAGTAGCGGAGGGAGAATAGAGACCCAGTACTTC | CASSSGGRIETQYF
TRBJ2-5 | many | TRBD1 | TRBV28 | TGTGCCAGCAGTCTGGACAGGGGCTTCGAGACCCAGTACTTC | CASSLDRGFETQYF
TRBJ2-7 | few | TRBD2 | TRBV18 | TGTGCCAGCTCACCACGCGGGGGGGCCTCCTACGAGCAGTACTTC | CASSPRGGASYEQYF
TRBJ2-1 | . | TRBD2 | TRBV28 | TGTGCCAGTCTAGCGGGGGGCCGACGGGATGAGCAGTTCTTC | CASLAGGRRDEQFF
TRBJ2-1 | many | . | TRBV27 | TGTGCCAGCAGTTTTTTGGGGGCCCAAACCTACAATGAGCAGTTCTTC | CASSFLGAQTYNEQFF
TRBJ2-7 | few | TRBD2 | TRBV7-2 | TGTGCCAGCAGCCCTTCGTCGGGGAGGGCTTACGAGCAGTACTTC | CASSPSSGRAYEQYF
TRBJ1-1 | few | TRBD1 | TRBV2 | TGTGCCGTATGGGACAGGAACACTGAAGCTTTCTTT | CAVWDRNTEAFF
TRBJ2-2 | few | TRBD1 | TRBV7-9 | TGTGCCAGCAGCCTGGACAGGCACACCGGGGAGCTGTTTTTT | CASSLDRHTGELFF
TRBJ2-7 | many | . | TRBV19 | TGTGCCAGTAGTACCGACGGAGGTCTGGAGCAGTACTTC | CASSTDGGLEQYF
TRBJ2-5 | few | . | TRBV6-2/TRBV6-3 | TGTGCCAGCAGTTACTTGGCAGGGAAATCCATCGGGGAGACCCAGTACTTC | CASSYLAGKSIGETQYF
TRBJ1-6 | . | TRBD1 | TRBV3-1 | TGTGCCAGCAGCGACAGGGGCAATTCACCCCTCCACTTT | CASSDRGNSPLHF
TRBJ2-3 | many | . | TRBV7-7 | TGTGCTAGCAGCCTCCACCCGGGAGATACGCAGTATTTT | CASSLHPGDTQYF
TRBJ2-7 | . | . | TRBV28 | TGTGCCAGCAGCATCGGTGTTACCTACGAGCAGTACTTC | CASSIGVTYEQYF
TRBJ2-7 | many | . | TRBV20-1 | TGCAGTGCTAGACAAGTTCCCCTTTACGAGCAGTACTTC | CSARQVPLYEQYF
TRBJ1-3 | . | . | TRBV29-1 | TGCAGCGCTGTCAGCAACTCTGGAAACACCATATATTTT | CSAVSNSGNTIYF
TRBJ2-1 | many | . | TRBV7-9 | TGTGCCAGCAGCTTAGGGGCTAGCCGGAACCCCCAGTTCTTC | CASSLGASRNPQFF
TRBJ2-3 | . | TRBD2 | TRBV7-3 | TGTGCCAGCAGCTTAACGCTTAGCGGGAGCGGCACAGATACGCAGTATTTT | CASSLTLSGSGTDTQYF
TRBJ2-3 | few | TRBD2 | TRBV7-2 | TGTGCCAGCAGCCTTATGGGCGGGGGTAGCACAGATACGCAGTATTTT | CASSLMGGGSTDTQYF
TRBJ2-5 | . | . | TRBV11-2 | TGTGCCAGCAGCCCCTCGGTGGATGGGACCCAGTACTTC | CASSPSVDGTQYF
TRBJ2-5 | . | . | TRBV6-5 | TGTGCCAGCAGTTACTTTAACGGCGAGACCCAGTACTTC | CASSYFNGETQYF
TRBJ1-5 | few | . | TRBV10-3 | TGTGCCATCAGTCGGGACGCGGGAGGCAATCAGCCCCAGCATTTT | CAISRDAGGNQPQHF
TRBJ2-3 | many | . | TRBV5-1 | TGCGCCAGCAGCTTGGCTAGAAAACTGGCAGATACGCAGTATTTT | CASSLARKLADTQYF
TRBJ1-2 | many | . | TRBV7-2 | TGTGCCAGCAGCTTAGGAGGGGACTATGGCTACACCTTC | CASSLGGDYGYTF
TRBJ1-2 | . | TRBD1 | TRBV19 | TGTGCCAGTAGTCCGACAGGGGCAAATGGCTACACCTTC | CASSPTGANGYTF
TRBJ2-3 | . | TRBD1 | TRBV5-1 | TGCGCCAGCAGCGTGGGGACAGGGGGAGGAGATACGCAGTATTTT | CASSVGTGGGDTQYF
TRBJ1-1 | many | . | TRBV20-1 | TGCAGTGCTAGATCCAGGGTGAACACTGAAGCTTTCTTT | CSARSRVNTEAFF
TRBJ2-3 | . | TRBD1 | TRBV4-3 | TGCGCCAGCAGCCAAGGAGGGACAGCCTCAGATACGCAGTATTTT | CASSQGGTASDTQYF
TRBJ2-3 | few | . | TRBV7-2 | TGTGCCAGCAGCTCGCTAGTGGCAGATACGCAGTATTTT | CASSSLVADTQYF
TRBJ2-1 | . | . | TRBV7-3 | TGTGCCAGCAGCTTATACTCATCCGATGAGCAGTTCTTC | CASSLYSSDEQFF
TRBJ2-3 | many | . | TRBV4-2 | TGTGCCAGCAGCCAAGAGTGGTCCGGAGATACGCAGTATTTT | CASSQEWSGDTQYF
TRBJ2-5 | few | TRBD2 | TRBV10-3 | TGTGCCATCAGCACTAGCGGGATGGGACAAGAGACCCAGTACTTC | CAISTSGMGQETQYF
TRBJ2-1 | many | . | TRBV5-1 | TGCGCCAGCAGCCTCCGCCCGGCAGGGGAGAACAATGAGCAGTTCTTC | CASSLRPAGENNEQFF
TRBJ1-4 | . | . | TRBV4-3 | TGCGCCAGCAGCGAAGATCAAGGAAAACTGTTTTTT | CASSEDQGKLFF
TRBJ2-2 | . | TRBD1 | TRBV4-3 | TGCGCCAGCAGCCAGGACAGGGCCCACACCGGGGAGCTGTTTTTT | CASSQDRAHTGELFF
TRBJ2-1 | few | TRBD1 | TRBV5-1 | TGCGCCAGCAGCTTGGTTGGGACAGGGGGCTACAATGAGCAGTTCTTC | CASSLVGTGGYNEQFF
TRBJ2-7 | many | . | TRBV5-6 | TGTGCCAGCAGCTTGGATCCCTCCTACGAGCAGTACTTC | CASSLDPSYEQYF
TRBJ1-2 | . | TRBD1 | TRBV12-3/TRBV12-4 | TGTGCCAGCAGTTTAGCCCTTAACAGGGGCCTCTATGGCTACACCTTC | CASSLALNRGLYGYTF
TRBJ1-1 | many | . | TRBV12-3/TRBV12-4 | TGTGCCAGCAGTCGGCGGGGGAGTGCGACGGGGTTCACTGAAGCTTTCTTT | CASSRRGSATGFTEAFF
TRBJ2-5 | . | TRBD2 | TRBV30 | TGTGCCTGGGCCGGGACTAGCGGCAGAACCCAGTACTTC | CAWAGTSGRTQYF
TRBJ2-1 | many | . | TRBV11-1 | TGTGCCAGCAGCCCGGGACTCAACAATGAGCAGTTCTTC | CASSPGLNNEQFF
TRBJ2-1 | many | TRBD2 | TRBV4-2 | TGTGCCAGCAGCCAAGATCGGGCCGATTATAGCGGGAGATCCCACAATGAGCAGTTCTTC | CASSQDRADYSGRSHNEQFF
TRBJ1-1 | many | . | TRBV12-3/TRBV12-4 | TGTGCCAGCAGTTTAGGGACACGTTTAGTGGCTTTCTTT | CASSLGTRLVAFF
TRBJ1-5 | few | . | TRBV21-1 | TGTGCCACCGCGGCGTGGGACAGGGGGGACCATAGCAATCAGCCCCAGCATTTT | CATAAWDRGDHSNQPQHF
TRBJ2-7 | many | . | TRBV6-2/TRBV6-3 | TGTGCCAGCAGCCCCAGTTTTATATCGGGTGGAGTCTTTAAGTCGTTCTCCGAGCAGTACTTC | CASSPSFISGGVFKSFSEQYF
TRBJ2-4 | many | TRBD1 | TRBV6-1 | TGTGCCAGCGGTCTTGGACAGGGAAAGGGCATTCAGTACTTC | CASGLGQGKGIQYF
TRBJ2-2 | . | . | TRBV20-1 | TGCAGTGCTAGTCTGACTACGAACACCGGGGAGCTGTTTTTT | CSASLTTNTGELFF
TRBJ2-3 | . | . | TRBV5-1 | TGCGCCAGCAGCTTGGGCGGATCCCCACACACAGATACGCAGTATTTT | CASSLGGSPHTDTQYF
TRBJ1-1 | few | . | TRBV20-1 | TGCAGTGCTACCGGGACATTTTCTGAAGCTTTCTTT | CSATGTFSEAFF
TRBJ1-1 | few | . | TRBV4-3 | TGCGCCAGCAGCCAAGATAGCGGGGTGGGGACTGAAGCTTTCTTT | CASSQDSGVGTEAFF
TRBJ2-7 | . | . | TRBV23-1 | TGCGCCAGCAGTCAAAAGGCCAGACAGAGCTCCTACGAGCAGTACTTC | CASSQKARQSSYEQYF